This T cell receptor (beta chain) is from a study of blood T cells in healthy people across ages. Study observations and caveats: Age advanced and TCR beta diversity per million T cells fell, roughly linearly.

Donors each provided ten milliliters of peripheral blood. Extraction of total RNA produced a minimum of 5 micrograms from each sample. Concerning this clonotype: Its specificity is not known.

Germline values: CDR1 LNHNV, CDR2 YYDKDF (reference sequence). V was clipped by 0 bases and J by 7 bases, with 18 bases between them. The CDR3 is 16 amino acids. Primed by a sample-barcoded 5' primer and a J-beta primer mix, a second PCR proceeded for 7 to 11 cycles. A minimum of 2.5 million CDR3-containing paired-end reads was obtained for each sample. TCRdb reanalysed the 5' RACE reads using MiXCR and keeps one entry per CDR3 protein. Among 1.5 million to 2 million distinct CDR3 sequences listed, just under 50% were seen once. This sequence was found in a middle-aged woman in good health. The chain carries TRBV15 and TRBJ2-5; the D gene is possibly TRBD2 (7 bases). The sequenced sample was blood. As DNA, the CDR3 is TGTGCCACCAGCAGAGATAAAGCGGGACAACTAGGGACCCAGTACTTC. Protein product: CATSRDKAGQLGTQYF.